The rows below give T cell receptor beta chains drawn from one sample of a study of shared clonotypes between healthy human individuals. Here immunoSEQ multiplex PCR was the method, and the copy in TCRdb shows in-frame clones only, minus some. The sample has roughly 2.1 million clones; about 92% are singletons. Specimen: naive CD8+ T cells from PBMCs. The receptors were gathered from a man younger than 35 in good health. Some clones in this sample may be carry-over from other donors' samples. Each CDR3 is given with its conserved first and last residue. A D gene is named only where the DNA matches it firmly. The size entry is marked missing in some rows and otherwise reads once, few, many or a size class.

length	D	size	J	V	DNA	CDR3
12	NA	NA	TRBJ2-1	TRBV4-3	TGCGCCAGCAGTCTTGTGGGTAATGAGCAGTTCTTC	CASSLVGNEQFF
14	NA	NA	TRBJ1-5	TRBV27	TGTGCCAGCAGCATAATCGGGTCCCCAGGGCCCCAGCATTTT	CASSIIGSPGPQHF
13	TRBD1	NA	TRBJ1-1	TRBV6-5	TGTGCCAGCAGAAACAGGGGGCTCACTGAAGCTTTCTTT	CASRNRGLTEAFF
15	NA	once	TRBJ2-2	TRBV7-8	TGTGCCAGCAGCTTAGGTGGGAGAGTAGCCGGGGAGCTGTTTTTT	CASSLGGRVAGELFF
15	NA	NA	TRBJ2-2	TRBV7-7	TGTGCCAGCAGCCAATGGACAGATAACACCGGGGAGCTGTTTTTT	CASSQWTDNTGELFF
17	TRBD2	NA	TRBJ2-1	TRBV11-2	TGTGCCAGCAGCCCCGATGGGCTAGCGGGAGGGAAGGGGGAGCAGTTCTTC	CASSPDGLAGGKGEQFF
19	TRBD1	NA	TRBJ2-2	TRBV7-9	TGTGCCAGCAGCTCCCCGGCAGGGGGCGATTTCGTTTACACCGGGGAGCTGTTTTTT	CASSSPAGGDFVYTGELFF
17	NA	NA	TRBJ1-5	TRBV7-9	TGTGCCAGCAGCTTAGCCCCAAGAGCGGGGGGTAATCAGCCCCAGCATTTT	CASSLAPRAGGNQPQHF
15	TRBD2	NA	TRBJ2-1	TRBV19	TGTGCCAGTAGCCCTAGCGGAGGCACCTACAATGAGCAGTTCTTC	CASSPSGGTYNEQFF
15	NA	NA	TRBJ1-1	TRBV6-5	TGTGCCAGCAGTTACTCTAGGGGGTTGGGCACTGAAGCTTTCTTT	CASSYSRGLGTEAFF
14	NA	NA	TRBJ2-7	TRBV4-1	TGCGCCAGCAGCCAACGGCCTGGAGGGTACGAGCAGTACTTC	CASSQRPGGYEQYF
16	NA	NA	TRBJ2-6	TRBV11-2	TGTGCCAGCAGCCACACAGGGCTGGCTGGGGCCAACGTCCTGACTTTC	CASSHTGLAGANVLTF
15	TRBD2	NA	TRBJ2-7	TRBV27	TGTGCCAGCAGTTTGAATGCTGGGGGAGGGTACGAGCAGTACTTC	CASSLNAGGGYEQYF
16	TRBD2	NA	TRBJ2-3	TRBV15	TGTGCCACCAGCAGAGATGGCGGGAGTAGCACAGATACGCAGTATTTT	CATSRDGGSSTDTQYF
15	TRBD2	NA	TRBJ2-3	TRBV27	TGTGCCGGGACCTCTAGCGGGGTAAGCACAGATACGCAGTATTTT	CAGTSSGVSTDTQYF
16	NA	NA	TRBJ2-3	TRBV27	TGTGCCAGCAGCGCGGGGACGGAATACCGCACAGATACGCAGTATTTT	CASSAGTEYRTDTQYF
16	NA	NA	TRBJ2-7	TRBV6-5	TGTGCCAGCAGTTACTCTACTTTAGCCGAGGGTTACGAGCAGTACTTC	CASSYSTLAEGYEQYF
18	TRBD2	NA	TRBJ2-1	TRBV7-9	TGTGCCAGCACTCCCGGGACTAGCGACTTACGTTCCTACAATGAGCAGTTCTTC	CASTPGTSDLRSYNEQFF
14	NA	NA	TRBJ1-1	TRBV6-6	TGTGCCAGCAGTTACTCGGAAAACCACGCTGAAGCTTTCTTT	CASSYSENHAEAFF
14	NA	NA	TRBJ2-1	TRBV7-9	TGTGCCCCGCAGGGACTTCTGTCCTACAATGAGCAGTTCTTC	CAPQGLLSYNEQFF
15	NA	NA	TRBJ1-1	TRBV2	TGTGCCAGCAGGGAGCGGACGACTGGAATGGGTGAAGCTTTCTTT	CASRERTTGMGEAFF
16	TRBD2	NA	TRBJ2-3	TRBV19	TGTGCCAGTAGTTCGGGGCGAGCGGGGATCACAGATACGCAGTATTTT	CASSSGRAGITDTQYF
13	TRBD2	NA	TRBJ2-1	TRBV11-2	TGTGCCAGCAGCTTTCGGGGGGACAATGAGCAGTTCTTC	CASSFRGDNEQFF
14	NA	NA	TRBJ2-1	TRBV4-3	TGCGCCAGCAGCCAAGATGGAACCTACAATGAGCAGTTCTTC	CASSQDGTYNEQFF
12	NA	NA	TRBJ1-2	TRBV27	TGTGCCAGCGCCGGACGGTTCTATGGCTACACCTTC	CASAGRFYGYTF
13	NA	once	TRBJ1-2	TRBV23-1	TGCGCCAGCAGTCAACAGGGGCCCTATGGCTACACCTTC	CASSQQGPYGYTF
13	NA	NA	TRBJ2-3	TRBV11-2	TGTGCCAGCAGCTTAGAGAGCACAGATACGCAGTATTTT	CASSLESTDTQYF
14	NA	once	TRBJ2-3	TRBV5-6	TGTGCCAGCAGCTTCGACAGGAGCACAGATACGCAGTATTTT	CASSFDRSTDTQYF
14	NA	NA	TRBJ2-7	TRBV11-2	TGTGCCAGCAGCCTACTAGCCTCCGCCTACGAGCAGTACTTC	CASSLLASAYEQYF
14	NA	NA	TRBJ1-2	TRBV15	TGTGCCACCAGCCCCCCCGCAGGGTACTATGGCTACACCTTC	CATSPPAGYYGYTF
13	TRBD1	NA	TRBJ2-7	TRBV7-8	TGTGCCAGCAAGGGGGCTCCCCTCTACGAGCAGTACTTC	CASKGAPLYEQYF
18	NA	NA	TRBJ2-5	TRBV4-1	TGCGCCAGCAGCCAAGATAAGATTGGTAGACTGGCACAAGAGACCCAGTACTTC	CASSQDKIGRLAQETQYF
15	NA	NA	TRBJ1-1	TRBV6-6	TGTGCCAGCAGTTGGGACTCCGCGCTGGACCCTGAAGCTTTCTTT	CASSWDSALDPEAFF
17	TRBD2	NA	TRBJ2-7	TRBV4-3	TGCGCCAGCAGCCAAGATCATGAGCGGGAGGGACCCTACGAGCAGTACTTC	CASSQDHEREGPYEQYF
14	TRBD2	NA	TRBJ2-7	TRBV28	TGTGCCAGCAGTTTTGATGGACTAGCGGGAGAGCAGTACTTC	CASSFDGLAGEQYF
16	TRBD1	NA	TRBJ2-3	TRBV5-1	TGCGCCAGCAGCCCCGGACAGGGGTGGGCCACAGATACGCAGTATTTT	CASSPGQGWATDTQYF
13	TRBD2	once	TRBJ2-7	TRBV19	TGTGCCAGTAGAGCCAGCGGGAGTAACGAGCAGTACTTC	CASRASGSNEQYF
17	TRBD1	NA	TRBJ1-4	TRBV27	TGTGCCAGCAGTTTATCGAGCCGACAGGGGGGTAATGAAAAACTGTTTTTT	CASSLSSRQGGNEKLFF
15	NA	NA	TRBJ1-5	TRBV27	TGTGCCAGCAGTAATGGGGGACCCACGAATCAGCCCCAGCATTTT	CASSNGGPTNQPQHF
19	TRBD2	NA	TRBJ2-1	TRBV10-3	TGTGCCATCAGTGAGGTGCAACTAGCGGGAGGAAACTCCTACAATGAGCAGTTCTTC	CAISEVQLAGGNSYNEQFF
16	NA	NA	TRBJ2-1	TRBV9	TGTGCCAGCAGCGTAGACGATGGGGGCTACTACAATGAGCAGTTCTTC	CASSVDDGGYYNEQFF
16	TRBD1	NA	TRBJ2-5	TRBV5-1	TGCGCCAGCAGCCTGCCGGTGGGACAGGGTTGGGAGACCCAGTACTTC	CASSLPVGQGWETQYF
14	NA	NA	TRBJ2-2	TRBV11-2	TGTGCCAGCAGCCCCCAGGGGGGGACCGGGGAGCTGTTTTTT	CASSPQGGTGELFF
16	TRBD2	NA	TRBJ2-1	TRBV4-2	TGTGCCAGCAGCCAAGGACTAGCGGGCTTCTACAATGAGCAGTTCTTC	CASSQGLAGFYNEQFF
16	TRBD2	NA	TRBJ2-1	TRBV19	TGTGCCAGTAGTACAACCGGACTAGCGGGAGTTAATGAGCAGTTCTTC	CASSTTGLAGVNEQFF
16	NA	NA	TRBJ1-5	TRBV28	TGTGCCAGCAGTTTCCGCGGGGGGGGTAGCAATCAGCCCCAGCATTTT	CASSFRGGGSNQPQHF